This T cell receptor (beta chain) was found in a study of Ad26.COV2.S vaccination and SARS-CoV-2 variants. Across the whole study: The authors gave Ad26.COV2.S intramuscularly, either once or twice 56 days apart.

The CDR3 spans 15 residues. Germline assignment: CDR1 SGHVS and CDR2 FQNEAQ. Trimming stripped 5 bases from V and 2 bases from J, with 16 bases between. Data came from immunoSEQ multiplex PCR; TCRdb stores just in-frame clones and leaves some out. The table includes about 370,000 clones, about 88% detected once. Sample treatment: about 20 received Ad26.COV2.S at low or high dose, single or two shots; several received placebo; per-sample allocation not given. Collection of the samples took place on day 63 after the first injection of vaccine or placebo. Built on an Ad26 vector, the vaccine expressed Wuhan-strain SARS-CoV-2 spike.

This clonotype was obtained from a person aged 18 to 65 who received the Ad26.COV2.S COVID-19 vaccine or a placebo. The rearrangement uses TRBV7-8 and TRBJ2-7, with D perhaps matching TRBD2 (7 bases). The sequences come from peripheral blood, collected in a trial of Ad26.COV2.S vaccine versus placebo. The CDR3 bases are TGTGCCAGCAGCCCACAACGGGGGGCCCCCTACGAGCAGTACTTC. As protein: CASSPQRGAPYEQYF.